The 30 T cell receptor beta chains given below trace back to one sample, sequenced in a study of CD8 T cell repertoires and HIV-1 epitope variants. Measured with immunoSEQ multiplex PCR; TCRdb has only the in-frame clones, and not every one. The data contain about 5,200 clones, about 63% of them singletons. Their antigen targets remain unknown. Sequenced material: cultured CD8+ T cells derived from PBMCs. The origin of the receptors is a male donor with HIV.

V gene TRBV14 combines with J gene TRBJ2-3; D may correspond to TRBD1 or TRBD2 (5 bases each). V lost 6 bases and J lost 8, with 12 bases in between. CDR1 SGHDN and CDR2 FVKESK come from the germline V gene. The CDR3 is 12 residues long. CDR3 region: CASRGTRGTQYF. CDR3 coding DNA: TGTGCCAGCAGAGGGACCCGGGGTACGCAGTATTTT.

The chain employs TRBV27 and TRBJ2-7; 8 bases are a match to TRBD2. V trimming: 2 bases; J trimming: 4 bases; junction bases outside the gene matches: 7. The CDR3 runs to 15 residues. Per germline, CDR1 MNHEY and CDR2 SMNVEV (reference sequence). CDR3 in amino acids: CASSLRRGGRYEQYF. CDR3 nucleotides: TGTGCCAGCAGTTTACGTCGGGGGGGCAGGTACGAGCAGTACTTC.

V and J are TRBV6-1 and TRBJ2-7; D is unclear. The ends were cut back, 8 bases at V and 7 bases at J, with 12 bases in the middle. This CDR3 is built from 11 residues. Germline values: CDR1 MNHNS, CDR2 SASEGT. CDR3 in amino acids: CASQVYGEQYF. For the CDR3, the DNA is TGTGCCAGCCAAGTATACGGAGAGCAGTACTTC.

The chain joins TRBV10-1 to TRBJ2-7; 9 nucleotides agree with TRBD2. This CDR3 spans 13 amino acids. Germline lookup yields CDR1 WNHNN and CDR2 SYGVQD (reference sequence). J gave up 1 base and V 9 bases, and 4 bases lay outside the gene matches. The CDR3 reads CASSGSGSYEQYF. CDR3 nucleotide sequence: TGCGCCAGTAGCGGGAGTGGGTCCTACGAGCAGTACTTC.

The CDR3 protein is CASSEDSSYEQYF. The DNA for the CDR3 is TGTGCCAGCAGCGAAGACAGCTCCTACGAGCAGTACTTC. The chain is built from TRBV9 and TRBJ2-7, with a possible D match to TRBD1 (5 bases). The V end was cut by 3 bases, the J end by 0 bases, with 7 bases between. The CDR3 spans 13 residues. The V gene's germline CDR1 is SGDLS and CDR2 YYNGEE.

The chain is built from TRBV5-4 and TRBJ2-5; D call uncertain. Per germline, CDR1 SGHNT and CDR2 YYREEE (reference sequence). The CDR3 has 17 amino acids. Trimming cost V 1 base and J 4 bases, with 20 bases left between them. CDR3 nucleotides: TGTGCCAGCAGCTTGAATGAGGTCGGCCGCGGATCAGAGACCCAGTACTTC. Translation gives CASSLNEVGRGSETQYF.

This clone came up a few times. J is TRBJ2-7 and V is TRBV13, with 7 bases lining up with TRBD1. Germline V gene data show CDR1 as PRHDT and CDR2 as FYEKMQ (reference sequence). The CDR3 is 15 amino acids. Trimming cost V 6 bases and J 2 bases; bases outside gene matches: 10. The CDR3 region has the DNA TGTGCCAGCAGTCCCCGCGAGGGGGCCACCTACGAGCAGTACTTC. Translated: CASSPREGATYEQYF. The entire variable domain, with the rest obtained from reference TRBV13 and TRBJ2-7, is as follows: AAGVIQSPRHLIKEKRETATLKCYPIPRHDTVYWYQQGPGQDPQFLISFYEKMQSDKGSIPDRFSAQQFSDYHSELNMSSLELGDSALYFCASSPREGATYEQYFGPGTRLTVT.

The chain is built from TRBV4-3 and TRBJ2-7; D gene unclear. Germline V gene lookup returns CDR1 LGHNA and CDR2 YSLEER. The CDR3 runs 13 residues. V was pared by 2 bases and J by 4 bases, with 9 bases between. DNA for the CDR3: TGCGCCAGCAGCCAATTTGCAGAGTACGAGCAGTACTTC. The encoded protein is CASSQFAEYEQYF.

CDR3 region: CASSQGVGGSTGELFF. The CDR3 coding sequence is TGTGCCAGCAGCCAAGGAGTGGGGGGCAGCACCGGGGAGCTGTTTTTT. The genes are TRBV4-2 and TRBJ2-2; perhaps D is TRBD1 or TRBD2 (6 bases each). Germline CDR1 is LGHNA and CDR2 is YNFKEQ. Trimming took off 1 base at V and 4 bases at J, with 13 bases between the two ends. The CDR3 extends over 16 amino acids.

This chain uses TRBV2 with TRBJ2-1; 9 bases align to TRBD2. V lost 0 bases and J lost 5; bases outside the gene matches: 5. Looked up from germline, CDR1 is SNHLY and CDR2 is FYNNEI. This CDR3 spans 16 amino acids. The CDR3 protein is CASSEAPSGNDNEQFF. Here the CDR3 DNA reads TGTGCCAGCAGTGAAGCGCCTAGCGGGAACGACAATGAGCAGTTCTTC.

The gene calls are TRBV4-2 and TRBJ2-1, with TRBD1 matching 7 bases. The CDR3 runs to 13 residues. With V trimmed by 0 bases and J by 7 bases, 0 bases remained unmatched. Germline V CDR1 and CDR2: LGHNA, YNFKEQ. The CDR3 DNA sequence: TGTGCCAGCAGCCAAGAACAGGGGAATGAGCAGTTCTTC. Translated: CASSQEQGNEQFF.

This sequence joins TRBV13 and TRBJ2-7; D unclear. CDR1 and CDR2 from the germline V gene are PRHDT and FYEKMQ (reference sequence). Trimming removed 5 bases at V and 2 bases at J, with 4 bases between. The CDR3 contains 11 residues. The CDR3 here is CASSGPYEQYF. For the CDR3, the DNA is TGTGCCAGCAGCGGGCCCTACGAGCAGTACTTC.

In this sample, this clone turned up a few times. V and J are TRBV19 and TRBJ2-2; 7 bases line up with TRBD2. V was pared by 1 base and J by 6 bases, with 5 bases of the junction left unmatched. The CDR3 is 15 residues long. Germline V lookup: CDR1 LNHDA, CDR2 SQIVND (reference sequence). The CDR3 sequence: CASSIVGLVAGELFF. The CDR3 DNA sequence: TGTGCCAGTAGTATAGTTGGACTAGTCGCCGGGGAGCTGTTTTTT.

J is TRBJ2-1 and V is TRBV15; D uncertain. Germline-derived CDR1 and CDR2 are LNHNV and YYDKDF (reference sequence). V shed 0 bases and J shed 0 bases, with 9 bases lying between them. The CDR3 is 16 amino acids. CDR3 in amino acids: CATSREAPSSYNEQFF. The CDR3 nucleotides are TGTGCCACCAGCAGAGAGGCCCCGAGCTCCTACAATGAGCAGTTCTTC.

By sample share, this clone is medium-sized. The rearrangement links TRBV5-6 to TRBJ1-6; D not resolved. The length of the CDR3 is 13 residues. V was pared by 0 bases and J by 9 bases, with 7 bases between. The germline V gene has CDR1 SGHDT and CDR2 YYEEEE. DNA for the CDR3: TGTGCCAGCAGCTTGGGTGCGGTTTCACCCCTCCACTTT. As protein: CASSLGAVSPLHF.

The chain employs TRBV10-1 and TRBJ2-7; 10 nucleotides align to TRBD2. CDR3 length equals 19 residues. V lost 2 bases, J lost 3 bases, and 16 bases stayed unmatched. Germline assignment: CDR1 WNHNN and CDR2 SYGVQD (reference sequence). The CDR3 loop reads CASSEPSIRLAGSFYEQYF. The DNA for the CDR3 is TGCGCCAGCAGTGAGCCATCCATCAGACTAGCGGGTTCCTTCTACGAGCAGTACTTC.

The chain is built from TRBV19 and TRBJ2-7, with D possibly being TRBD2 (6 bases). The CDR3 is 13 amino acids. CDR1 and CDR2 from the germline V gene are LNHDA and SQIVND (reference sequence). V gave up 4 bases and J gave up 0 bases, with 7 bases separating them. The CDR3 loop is CASSTSVSYEQYF. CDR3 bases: TGTGCCAGTAGTACTAGCGTCTCCTACGAGCAGTACTTC.

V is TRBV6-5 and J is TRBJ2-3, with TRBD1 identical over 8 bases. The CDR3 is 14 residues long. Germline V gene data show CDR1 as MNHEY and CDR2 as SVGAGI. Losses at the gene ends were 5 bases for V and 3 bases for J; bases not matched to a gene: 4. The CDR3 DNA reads TGTGCCAGCAGTGGGACAGGCGGGACAGATACGCAGTATTTT. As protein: CASSGTGGTDTQYF.

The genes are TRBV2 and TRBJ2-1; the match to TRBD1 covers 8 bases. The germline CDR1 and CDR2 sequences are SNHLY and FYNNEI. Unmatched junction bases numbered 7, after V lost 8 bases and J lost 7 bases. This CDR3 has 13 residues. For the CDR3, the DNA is TGTGCCAGCGGGCAGGGGGCGCATAATGAGCAGTTCTTC. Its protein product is CASGQGAHNEQFF.

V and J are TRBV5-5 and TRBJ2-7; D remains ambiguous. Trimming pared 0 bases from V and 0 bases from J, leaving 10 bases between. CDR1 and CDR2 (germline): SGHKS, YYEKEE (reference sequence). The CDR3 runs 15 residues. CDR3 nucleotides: TGTGCCAGCAGCTTGGCGTTCGGCAGCTCCTACGAGCAGTACTTC. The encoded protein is CASSLAFGSSYEQYF.

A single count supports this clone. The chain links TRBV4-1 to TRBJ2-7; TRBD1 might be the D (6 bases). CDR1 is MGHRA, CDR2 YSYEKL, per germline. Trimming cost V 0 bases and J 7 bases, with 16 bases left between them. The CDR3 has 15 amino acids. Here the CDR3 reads CASSQDSLGQTEQYF. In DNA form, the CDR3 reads TGCGCCAGCAGCCAAGATAGCCTCGGACAGACAGAGCAGTACTTC.

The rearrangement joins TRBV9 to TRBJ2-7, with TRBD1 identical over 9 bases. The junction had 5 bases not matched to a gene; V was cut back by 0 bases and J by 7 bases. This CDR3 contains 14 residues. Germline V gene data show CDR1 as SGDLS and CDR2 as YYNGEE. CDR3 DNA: TGTGCCAGCAGCGTAGACAGGGGGCAGCGAGAGCAGTACTTC. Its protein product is CASSVDRGQREQYF.

CDR3 nucleotides: TGCAGCGTTGAACCTCTGGACAGGGGCTATGGCTACACCTTC. Residues: CSVEPLDRGYGYTF. This sequence joins TRBV29-1 and TRBJ1-2, with 9 nucleotides matching TRBD1. CDR1 and CDR2 (germline): SQVTM, ANQGSEA. CDR3 length: 14 amino acids. V was pared by 2 bases and J by 4 bases, with 5 bases of the junction left unmatched.

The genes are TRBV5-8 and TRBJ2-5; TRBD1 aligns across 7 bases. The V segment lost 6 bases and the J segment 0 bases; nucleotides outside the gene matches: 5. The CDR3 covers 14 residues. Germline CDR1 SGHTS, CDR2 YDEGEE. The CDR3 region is CASNQGTDQETQYF. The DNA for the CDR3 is TGTGCCAGCAATCAGGGGACAGACCAAGAGACCCAGTACTTC. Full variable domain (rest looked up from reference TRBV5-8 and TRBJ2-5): EAGVTQSPTHLIKTRGQQATLRCSPISGHTSVYWYQQALGLGLQFLLWYDEGEERNRGNFPPRFSGRQFPNYSSELNVNALELEDSALYLCASNQGTDQETQYFGPGTRLLVL.

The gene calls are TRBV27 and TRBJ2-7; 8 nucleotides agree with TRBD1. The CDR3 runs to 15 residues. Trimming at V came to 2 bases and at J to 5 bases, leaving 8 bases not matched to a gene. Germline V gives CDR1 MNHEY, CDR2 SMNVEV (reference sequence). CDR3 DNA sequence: TGTGCCAGCAGTTTACAATCGACAGGGGACCACGAGCAGTACTTC. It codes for CASSLQSTGDHEQYF.

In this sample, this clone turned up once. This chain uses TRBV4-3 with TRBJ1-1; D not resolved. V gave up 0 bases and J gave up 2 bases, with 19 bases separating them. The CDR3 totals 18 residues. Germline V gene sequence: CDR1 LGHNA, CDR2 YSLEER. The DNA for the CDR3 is TGCGCCAGCAGCCAAGAAGAAGGAGATCACGGACCAAACACTGAAGCTTTCTTT. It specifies CASSQEEGDHGPNTEAFF.

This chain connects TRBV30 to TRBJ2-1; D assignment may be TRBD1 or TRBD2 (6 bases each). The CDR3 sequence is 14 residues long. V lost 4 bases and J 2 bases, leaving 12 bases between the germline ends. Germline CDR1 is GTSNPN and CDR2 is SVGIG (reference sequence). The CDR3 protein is CAWMERGAYNEQFF. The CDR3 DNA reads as TGTGCCTGGATGGAGAGGGGGGCCTACAATGAGCAGTTCTTC.

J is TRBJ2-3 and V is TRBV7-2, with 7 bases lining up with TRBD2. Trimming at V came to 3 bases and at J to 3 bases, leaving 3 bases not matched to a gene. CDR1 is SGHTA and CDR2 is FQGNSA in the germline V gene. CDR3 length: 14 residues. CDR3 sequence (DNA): TGTGCCAGCAGCTTGGCGGGAGAAACAGATACGCAGTATTTT. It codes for CASSLAGETDTQYF.

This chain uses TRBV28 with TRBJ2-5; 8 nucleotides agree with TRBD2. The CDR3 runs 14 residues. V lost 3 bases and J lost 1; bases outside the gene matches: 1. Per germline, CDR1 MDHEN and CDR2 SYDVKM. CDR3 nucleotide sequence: TGTGCCAGCAGTTTGACTAGCGCCCAAGAGACCCAGTACTTC. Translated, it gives CASSLTSAQETQYF.

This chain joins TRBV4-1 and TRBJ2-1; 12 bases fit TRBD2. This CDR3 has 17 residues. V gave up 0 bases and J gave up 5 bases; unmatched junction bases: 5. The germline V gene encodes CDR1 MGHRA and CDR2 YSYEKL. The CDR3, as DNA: TGCGCCAGCAGCCAAGACCTAGCGGGGGGGCACGACAATGAGCAGTTCTTC. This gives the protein CASSQDLAGGHDNEQFF.